Detailed here is one T cell receptor (beta chain). No antigen is known for it. No quality values exist for individual bases; no much larger clone is one base distant. This specimen comes from a study of T cell repertoires in cytomegalovirus infection (dated by TCRdb to between 2018 and 2021). Background on the whole study: The peptide stimulations were aimed at well-studied HLA-B-restricted epitopes as well as recently identified HLA-C-restricted CMV epitopes, whose presentation resists viral immunomodulation. The HLA type of each donor mattered for the analysis, because public TCR beta signatures pointed to carriage of CMV infection along with the matching HLA type. The full study reports these points: The ex vivo response was dominated by HLA-C-restricted CMV-specific TCR beta clonotypes, which also provided the single most frequent clonotype in two of eight donors. In both this cohort and an independent roughly 350-donor cohort, the cumulative frequency of public TCR beta family members distinguished carriers of CMV infection plus the relevant HLA type.

The V end loses 4 bases and the J end loses 4 bases, and a stretch of 11 bases separates them. There are 14 amino acids in the CDR3, from cysteine to phenylalanine inclusive. Of the read, only the CDR3 DNA is kept; its 42 bases are in frame from base 1. The germline V gene yields SGHDT for CDR1 and YYEEEE for CDR2. The instrument was an Illumina HiSeq 1500. Starting from the raw public reads, TCRdb applied fastp trimming at Q25, assembled clones with MiXCR and retained in-frame beta chains. When rows share a CDR3 protein, they turn into one entry using the most common DNA and genes. The sample table contains about 830,000 distinct CDR3 sequences; only one count was recorded for less than 35% of them. 9.5% to 15% of the sample rests with the top ten. In light of the paper, this sample's treatment or condition label describes: in vitro stimulation with specific CMV peptide epitopes to enrich CMV-specific T cells.

This specimen consisted of cultured CD8+ T cells from PBMCs, obtained from culture after CMV antigen stimulation. The rearrangement combines TRBV5-6 with TRBJ1-4; the D gene is not confidently resolved. The receptor was isolated from a human donor in good health (CMV status not recorded). Some clones in this sample may be carry-over from other donors' samples. The nucleotide sequence is given as TGTGCCAGCAGCCCGGCAGGAAATAATGAAAAACTGTTTTTT. Its protein is CASSPAGNNEKLFF.